What follows are 21 T cell receptor beta chains derived from one specimen sequenced in a study of shared clonotypes between healthy human individuals (dated by TCRdb to about 2020). Library preparation employed the immunoSEQ multiplex PCR assay. TCRdb took this table from immuneACCESS and kept in-frame rearrangements with V and J called. Such tables lack part of the clones; where checked against another copy, unresolved V genes explain under half of the gap, and the rest is unexplained. The sample contains around 1.9 million clones, about 93% of them found a single time. 1.5% to 2% of the sample goes to the ten largest clones. CD8 naive samples were obtained by positive selection for CCR7 among CD45RO-negative cells, yielding a CD45RA+CCR7+ population from which TemRA cells were excluded. Sequenced sample: naive CD8+ T cells from PBMCs. Explained via the paper, the cell subset or site label denotes: CD45RA+CCR7+. The origin of the receptors is a young man in good health. Some clones in this sample may be carry-over from other donors' samples.

This chain joins TRBV6-1 and TRBJ2-7; D gene unclear. This CDR3 comprises 16 residues. From germline, CDR1 is MNHNS and CDR2 SASEGT. Trimming removed 0 bases from V and 5 bases from J, with 17 bases in between. DNA of the CDR3: TGTGCCAGCAGTGAAGCTTGGTTGGGAATCGGCAACGAGCAGTACTTC. Translation: CASSEAWLGIGNEQYF.

As to this clone: Additional DNA sequences in this sample encode the identical CDR3. The J gene is TRBJ1-1, the V gene TRBV19; 9 nucleotides align to TRBD1. This CDR3 spans 14 amino acids. Per germline, CDR1 LNHDA and CDR2 SQIVND (reference sequence). With 3 bases clipped from V and 1 base from J, the junction kept 0 bases outside the gene matches. In DNA, the CDR3 is TGTGCCAGTAGTATGGGACAGGGGAACACTGAAGCTTTCTTT. It specifies CASSMGQGNTEAFF.

This clone has only one observation. This chain links TRBV9 with TRBJ2-7, with 10 bases fitting TRBD1. The V and J ends lost 4 bases and 6 bases, in that order; junction bases with no gene match: 22. The germline CDR1 and CDR2 sequences are SGDLS and YYNGEE. This CDR3 comprises 19 residues. CDR3 amino acids: CASSPYGSSIGTGAGEQYF. Here the CDR3 DNA reads TGTGCCAGCAGCCCCTACGGCTCGAGCATCGGGACAGGGGCCGGCGAGCAGTACTTC. The whole variable domain, filled in from reference TRBV9 and TRBJ2-7, reads DSGVTQTPKHLITATGQRVTLRCSPRSGDLSVYWYQQSLDQGLQFLIQYYNGEERAKGNILERFSAQQFPDLHSELNLSSLELGDSALYFCASSPYGSSIGTGAGEQYFGPGTRLTVT.

V usage is TRBV30 and J usage is TRBJ2-7, with 8 nucleotides matching TRBD1. From germline, CDR1 is GTSNPN and CDR2 SVGIG (reference sequence). The CDR3 contains 12 residues. V lost 4 bases to trimming and J lost 4 bases; unmatched junction nucleotides: 3. The CDR3 loop reads CAWIRGPYEQYF. CDR3 nucleotide sequence: TGTGCCTGGATCAGGGGGCCTTACGAGCAGTACTTC.

This rearrangement joins TRBV19 to TRBJ2-6; weak D call: TRBD1 (5 bases). Germline lookup yields CDR1 LNHDA and CDR2 SQIVND (reference sequence). Trimming removed 6 bases from V and 0 bases from J, with 9 bases in between. This CDR3 spans 15 amino acids. CDR3 DNA sequence: TGTGCCAGTAGCCCAGGGCTCTCTGGGGCCAACGTCCTGACTTTC. Residues: CASSPGLSGANVLTF.

This sequence joins TRBV29-1 and TRBJ1-2; TRBD1 agrees at 7 bases. The J segment lost 3 bases and the V segment lost 4 bases, leaving 5 bases of the junction unmatched. The CDR3 is 13 amino acids. The V gene's germline CDR1 is SQVTM and CDR2 ANQGSEA. The CDR3 bases are TGCAGCGTTGCAGACAGGGCGGACTATGGCTACACCTTC. This encodes CSVADRADYGYTF.

The rearrangement uses TRBV4-1 and TRBJ1-3; no clear D gene. Germline V gives CDR1 MGHRA, CDR2 YSYEKL. This CDR3 region has 16 residues. With 2 bases removed from V and 2 bases from J, the gap between germline ends came to 13 bases. The CDR3: CASSQPGLTAGNTIYF. The CDR3 coding sequence is TGCGCCAGCAGCCAACCTGGACTTACAGCTGGAAACACCATATATTTT.

The CDR3 spells CASSLSAVDRGLRPETQYF. In DNA form, the CDR3 reads TGTGCCAGCAGTTTAAGTGCTGTGGACAGGGGGCTAAGGCCAGAGACCCAGTACTTC. The chain has TRBV27 and TRBJ2-5; 11 bases are a match to TRBD1. V dropped 2 bases and J dropped 4; count of bases not matched to a gene: 15. This CDR3 contains 19 residues. Germline assignment: CDR1 MNHEY and CDR2 SMNVEV (reference sequence).

The chain is built from TRBV7-2 and TRBJ1-1; TRBD1 matches at 8 bases. Trimming removed 1 base from V and 1 base from J; junction bases left unmatched: 2. The V gene's germline CDR1 is SGHTA and CDR2 FQGNSA. This CDR3 contains 15 residues. The CDR3 region has the DNA TGTGCCAGCAGCTTAGTACAGGGGGGGAACACTGAAGCTTTCTTT. Translation: CASSLVQGGNTEAFF.

This rearrangement joins TRBV27 to TRBJ1-1, with 11 nucleotides matching TRBD1. Germline V gene sequence: CDR1 MNHEY, CDR2 SMNVEV (reference sequence). The CDR3 has 16 residues. V gave up 2 bases and J gave up 4 bases; unmatched junction bases: 6. The CDR3 bases are TGTGCCAGCAGTTTAGGGACAGGGGGAACCCCCACTGAAGCTTTCTTT. This sequence encodes CASSLGTGGTPTEAFF.

The chain joins TRBV4-3 to TRBJ2-7; 7 nucleotides match TRBD2. The CDR3 runs 19 residues. Per the germline V gene, CDR1 is LGHNA and CDR2 is YSLEER. The V segment lost 4 bases and the J segment 3 bases; nucleotides outside the gene matches: 21. The DNA of the CDR3 is TGCGCCAGCAGCCTACGGGGAGCGGGAACAACCGGAGTCTACTACGAGCAGTACTTC. It is translated as CASSLRGAGTTGVYYEQYF.

This clone appeared a single time. The V call is TRBV7-9, the J call TRBJ2-1, with D perhaps matching TRBD1 (6 bases). Germline CDR1 SEHNR, CDR2 FQNEAQ (reference sequence). This CDR3 region has 12 residues. Trimming stripped 10 bases from V and 5 bases from J, with 12 bases between. This chain's CDR3 is CAISDRDNEQFF. CDR3 DNA sequence: TGTGCCATCTCGGACAGAGACAATGAGCAGTTCTTC.

This chain joins TRBV9 and TRBJ2-5, with TRBD2 identical over 10 bases. Looked up from germline, CDR1 is SGDLS and CDR2 is YYNGEE. CDR3 length: 17 residues. V shed 4 bases, J shed 5 bases, and the junction held 14 bases outside the gene matches. The CDR3 is CASSPSGTSAPRETQYF. The CDR3 DNA sequence: TGTGCCAGCAGCCCATCCGGGACTAGCGCACCCCGGGAGACCCAGTACTTC.

The chain has TRBV4-1 and TRBJ1-1, with TRBD1 identical over 11 bases. The J segment lost 4 bases and the V segment lost 4 bases, leaving 8 bases of the junction unmatched. The CDR3 runs 16 residues. From germline, CDR1 is MGHRA and CDR2 YSYEKL. The CDR3 DNA follows: TGCGCCAGCAGCCCGCTTGGACAGGGGGCGGGCACTGAAGCTTTCTTT. This gives the protein CASSPLGQGAGTEAFF.

The rearrangement joins TRBV19 to TRBJ2-3; 15 bases line up with TRBD2. The CDR3 is 16 amino acids. CDR1 is LNHDA and CDR2 is SQIVND in the germline V gene (reference sequence). Trimming took 7 bases from V and 2 from J; bases not matched to a gene: 4. The CDR3 region has the DNA TGTGCCAGTATCGGACTAGCGGGAGGGCCCACAGATACGCAGTATTTT. Encoded protein: CASIGLAGGPTDTQYF.

The chain recombines TRBV28 with TRBJ2-7, with 8 bases that match TRBD1. There are 13 residues in the CDR3. Germline CDR1 and CDR2: MDHEN and SYDVKM. The ends lost 6 bases at V and 2 bases at J; junction bases unmatched: 3. The CDR3 DNA follows: TGTGCCAGCAGGTCAGGGGGCCCCTACGAGCAGTACTTC. Protein product: CASRSGGPYEQYF.

This chain connects TRBV4-3 to TRBJ2-2, with D maybe TRBD2 (5 bases). CDR1 LGHNA and CDR2 YSLEER come from the germline V gene. CDR3 size: 15 residues. The ends were cut back, 1 base at V and 3 bases at J, with 9 bases in the middle. CDR3 residues: CASSQVAGDTGELFF. For the CDR3, the DNA is TGCGCCAGCAGCCAAGTGGCCGGGGACACCGGGGAGCTGTTTTTT.

The V gene is TRBV14, the J gene TRBJ2-7; D gene unclear. This CDR3 has 13 amino acids. Trimming pared 3 bases from V and 3 bases from J, leaving 9 bases between. Germline assignment: CDR1 SGHDN and CDR2 FVKESK. CDR3 amino acids: CASSHAENYEQYF. The CDR3 DNA reads TGTGCCAGCAGCCACGCGGAAAACTACGAGCAGTACTTC.

The V call is TRBV6-6, the J call TRBJ2-2; 9 bases fit TRBD1. Germline lookup yields CDR1 MNHNY and CDR2 SVGAGI (reference sequence). This CDR3 is 16 amino acids long. The V and J ends lost 5 bases and 6 bases, in that order; junction bases with no gene match: 10. The chain's CDR3 is CASSKTGTGFSGELFF. The DNA for the CDR3 is TGTGCCAGCAGTAAAACCGGGACAGGGTTTTCCGGGGAGCTGTTTTTT.

This rearrangement joins TRBV5-5 to TRBJ2-7; TRBD2 matches 11 bases. This CDR3 contains 15 residues. V gave up 4 bases and J gave up 0 bases; unmatched junction bases: 3. Per germline, CDR1 SGHKS and CDR2 YYEKEE (reference sequence). CDR3 residues: CASSVTSGSSYEQYF. The CDR3, as DNA: TGTGCCAGCAGCGTCACTAGCGGGAGCTCCTACGAGCAGTACTTC.

The CDR3 loop reads CASSEGTTPPDTQYF. In nucleotides, the CDR3 is TGTGCCAGCAGTGAAGGGACTACGCCCCCAGATACGCAGTATTTT. The chain is built from TRBV6-1 and TRBJ2-3; a weak D match, TRBD2 (6 bases). The CDR3 contains 15 residues. Deletions cut 1 base from V and 4 bases from J, with 12 bases between. From germline, CDR1 is MNHNS and CDR2 SASEGT.